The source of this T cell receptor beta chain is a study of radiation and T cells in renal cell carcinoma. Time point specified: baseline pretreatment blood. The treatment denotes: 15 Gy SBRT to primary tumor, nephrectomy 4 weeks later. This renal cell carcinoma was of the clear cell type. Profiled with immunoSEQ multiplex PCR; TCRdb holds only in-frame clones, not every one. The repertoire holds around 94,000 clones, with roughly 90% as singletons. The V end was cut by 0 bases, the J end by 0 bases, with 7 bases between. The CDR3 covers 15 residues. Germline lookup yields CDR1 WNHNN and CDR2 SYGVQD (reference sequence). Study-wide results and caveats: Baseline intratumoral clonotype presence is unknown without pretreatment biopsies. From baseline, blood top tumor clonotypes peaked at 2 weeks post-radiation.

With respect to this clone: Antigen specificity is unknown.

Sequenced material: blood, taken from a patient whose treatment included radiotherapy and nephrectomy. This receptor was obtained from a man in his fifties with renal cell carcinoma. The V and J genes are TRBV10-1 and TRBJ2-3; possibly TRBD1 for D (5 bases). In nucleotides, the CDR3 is TGCGCCAGCAGTGAGTCGCAGGGAAGCACAGATACGCAGTATTTT. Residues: CASSESQGSTDTQYF.